What follows are 3 T cell receptor beta chains derived from one specimen sequenced in a study of Graves' ophthalmopathy and Graves' hyperthyroidism. RNA transcripts were the template, and TCR beta CDR3 regions were amplified from them. HTBI primers were used in a first-round RT-PCR, which preceded a second-round multiplex PCR. One entry per CDR3 protein, called by TCRdb with MiXCR from the multiplex PCR reads. The sample has about 480,000 distinct CDR3 sequences; around 15% are singletons. The source material was blood. Receptors were obtained from a woman aged 30 to 39 with Graves' ophthalmopathy.

The chain is built from TRBV6-5 and TRBJ2-2, with TRBD1 matching over 8 bases. In germline, CDR1 is MNHEY, CDR2 SVGAGI. Trimming cost V 3 bases and J 7 bases; bases outside gene matches: 7. The CDR3 loop spans 15 amino acids. The CDR3 reads CASSYSRGPSGELFF. The CDR3 DNA reads TGTGCCAGCAGTTATTCCAGGGGGCCCAGCGGGGAGCTGTTTTTT.

This clonotype was picked up a small number of times. The gene calls are TRBV3-1 and TRBJ1-2; no clear D gene. V shed 1 base and J shed 4 bases, with 13 bases lying between them. This CDR3 has 15 residues. Germline lookup yields CDR1 LGHDT and CDR2 YNNKEL (reference sequence). This CDR3 is CASSQGGFEGYGYTF. CDR3 coding DNA: TGTGCCAGCAGCCAAGGAGGGTTTGAGGGCTATGGCTACACCTTC.

This clonotype was detected ten times or more. The chain joins TRBV5-6 to TRBJ2-7; unclear D gene. This CDR3 has 11 residues. V lost 2 bases, J lost 5 bases, and 5 bases lay in between. The germline gives CDR1 SGHDT, CDR2 YYEEEE. For the CDR3, the DNA is TGTGCCAGCAGCTTCAGCCACGAGCAGTACTTC. Protein sequence: CASSFSHEQYF.